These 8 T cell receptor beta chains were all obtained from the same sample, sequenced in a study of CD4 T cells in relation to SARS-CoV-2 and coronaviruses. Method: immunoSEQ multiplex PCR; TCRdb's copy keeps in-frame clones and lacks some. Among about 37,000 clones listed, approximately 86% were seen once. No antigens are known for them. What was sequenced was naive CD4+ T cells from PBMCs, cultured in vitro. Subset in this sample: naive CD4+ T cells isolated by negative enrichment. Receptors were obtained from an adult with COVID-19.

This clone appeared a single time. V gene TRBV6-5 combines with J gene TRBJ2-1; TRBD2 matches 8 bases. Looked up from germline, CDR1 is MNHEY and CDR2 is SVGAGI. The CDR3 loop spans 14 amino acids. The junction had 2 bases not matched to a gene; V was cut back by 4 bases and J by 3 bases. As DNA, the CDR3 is TGTGCCAGCAGTTTGGGACTAGTCTACAATGAGCAGTTCTTC. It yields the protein CASSLGLVYNEQFF.

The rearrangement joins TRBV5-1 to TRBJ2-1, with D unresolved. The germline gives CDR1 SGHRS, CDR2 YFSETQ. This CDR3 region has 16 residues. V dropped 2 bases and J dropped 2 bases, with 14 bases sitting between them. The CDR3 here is CASSFVFAATYNEQFF. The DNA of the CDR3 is TGCGCCAGCAGCTTCGTATTTGCGGCTACCTACAATGAGCAGTTCTTC.

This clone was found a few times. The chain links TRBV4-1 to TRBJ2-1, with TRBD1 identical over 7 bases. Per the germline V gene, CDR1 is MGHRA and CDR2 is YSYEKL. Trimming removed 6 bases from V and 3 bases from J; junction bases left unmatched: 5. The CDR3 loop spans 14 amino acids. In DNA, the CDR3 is TGCGCCAGCAGACCGGGACAGATCTACAATGAGCAGTTCTTC. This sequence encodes CASRPGQIYNEQFF.

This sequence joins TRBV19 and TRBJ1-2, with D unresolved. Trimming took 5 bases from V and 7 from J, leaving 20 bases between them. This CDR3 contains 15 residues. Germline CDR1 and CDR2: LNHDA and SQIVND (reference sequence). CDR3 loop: CASSFQSTVPVGYTF. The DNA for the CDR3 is TGTGCCAGTAGTTTCCAATCGACTGTGCCCGTTGGCTACACCTTC.

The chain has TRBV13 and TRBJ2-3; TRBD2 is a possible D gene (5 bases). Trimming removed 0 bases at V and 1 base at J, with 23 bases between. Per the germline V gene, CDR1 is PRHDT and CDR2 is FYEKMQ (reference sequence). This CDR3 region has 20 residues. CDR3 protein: CASSLGFQAGKSARTDTQYF. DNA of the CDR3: TGTGCCAGCAGCTTAGGCTTTCAGGCGGGTAAGAGTGCTCGCACAGATACGCAGTATTTT.

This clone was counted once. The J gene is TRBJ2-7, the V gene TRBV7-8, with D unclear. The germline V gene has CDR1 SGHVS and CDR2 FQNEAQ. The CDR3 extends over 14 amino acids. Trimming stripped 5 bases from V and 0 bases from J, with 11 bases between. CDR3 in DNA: TGTGCCAGCAGCCGGCCACAGAGCTCCTACGAGCAGTACTTC. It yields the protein CASSRPQSSYEQYF.

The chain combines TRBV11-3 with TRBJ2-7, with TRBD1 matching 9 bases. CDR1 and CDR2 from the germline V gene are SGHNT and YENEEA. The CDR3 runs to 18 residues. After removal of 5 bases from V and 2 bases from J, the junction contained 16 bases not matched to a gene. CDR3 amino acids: CASSPRTGEARGTYEQYF. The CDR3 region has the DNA TGTGCCAGCAGCCCCAGGACAGGGGAAGCCAGAGGAACCTACGAGCAGTACTTC.

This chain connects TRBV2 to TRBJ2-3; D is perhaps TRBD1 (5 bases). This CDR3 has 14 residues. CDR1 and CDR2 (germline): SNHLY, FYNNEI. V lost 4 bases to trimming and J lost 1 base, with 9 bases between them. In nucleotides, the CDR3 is TGTGCCAGCAGTGCAGGGTTCCGCACAGATACGCAGTATTTT. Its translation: CASSAGFRTDTQYF.